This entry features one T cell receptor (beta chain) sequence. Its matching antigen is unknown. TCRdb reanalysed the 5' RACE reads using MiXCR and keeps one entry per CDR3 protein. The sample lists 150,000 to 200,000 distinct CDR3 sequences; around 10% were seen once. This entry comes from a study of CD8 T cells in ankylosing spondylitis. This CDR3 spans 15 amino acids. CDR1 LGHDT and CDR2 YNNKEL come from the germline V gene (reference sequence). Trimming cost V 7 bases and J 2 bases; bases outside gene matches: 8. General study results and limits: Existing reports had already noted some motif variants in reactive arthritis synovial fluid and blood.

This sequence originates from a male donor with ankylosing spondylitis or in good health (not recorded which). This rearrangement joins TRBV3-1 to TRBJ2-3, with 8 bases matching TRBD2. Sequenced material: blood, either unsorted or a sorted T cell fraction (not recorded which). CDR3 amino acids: CASTRGGGYTDTQYF. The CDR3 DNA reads TGTGCCAGCACCCGGGGGGGCGGATACACAGATACGCAGTATTTT.